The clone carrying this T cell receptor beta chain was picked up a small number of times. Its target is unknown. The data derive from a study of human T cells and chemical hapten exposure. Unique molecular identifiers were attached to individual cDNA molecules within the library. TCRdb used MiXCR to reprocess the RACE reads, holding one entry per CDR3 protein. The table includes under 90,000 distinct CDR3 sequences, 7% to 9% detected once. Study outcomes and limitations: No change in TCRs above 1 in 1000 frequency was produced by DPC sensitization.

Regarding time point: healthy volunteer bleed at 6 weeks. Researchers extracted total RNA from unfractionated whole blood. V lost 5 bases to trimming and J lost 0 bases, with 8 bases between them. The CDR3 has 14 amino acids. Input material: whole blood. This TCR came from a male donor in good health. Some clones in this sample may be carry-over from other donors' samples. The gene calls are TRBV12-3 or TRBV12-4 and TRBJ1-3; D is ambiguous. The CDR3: CASSRASSGNTIYF. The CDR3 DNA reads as TGTGCCAGCAGTCGGGCCAGCTCTGGAAACACCATATATTTT.